The 31 T cell receptor beta chains given below trace back to one sample, sequenced in a study of T-cell memory formation after mild COVID-19. One entry per CDR3 protein results from TCRdb running MiXCR on the 5' RACE reads. Of a few hundred thousand distinct CDR3 sequences listed, 15% to 20% are singletons. The sequencing input was PBMCs or a T cell subset sorted from them (not recorded which). The receptor source for this set is a young man who had mild COVID-19 (a few samples of this study predate the infection). Cell type and time point are not known.

This chain's CDR3 is CASSLGLTADTQYF. The CDR3 bases are TGTGCCAGCAGCCTGGGACTAACCGCAGATACGCAGTATTTT. This chain links TRBV9 with TRBJ2-3, with 7 bases matching TRBD2. Germline V CDR1 and CDR2: SGDLS, YYNGEE. This CDR3 has 14 residues. The V and J ends lost 4 bases and 4 bases, in that order; junction bases with no gene match: 6.

The chain couples TRBV24-1 to TRBJ2-3; D possibly corresponds to TRBD1 (6 bases). CDR1 and CDR2 from the germline V gene are KGHDR and SFDVKD. The length of the CDR3 is 15 residues. V was shortened by 9 bases and J by 4 bases, with 19 bases between the two germline ends. The CDR3 sequence: CATQGSQGYSDTQYF. CDR3 DNA: TGTGCCACCCAGGGGAGCCAGGGTTATTCAGATACGCAGTATTTT.

V and J are TRBV12-3 or TRBV12-4 and TRBJ1-5, with a weak D call TRBD1 (5 bases). This CDR3 contains 14 residues. Trimming removed 6 bases from V and 3 bases from J, with 12 bases in between. CDR3 region: CASSAGRSNQPQHF. The DNA for the CDR3 is TGTGCCAGCAGCGCAGGGAGGTCCAATCAGCCCCAGCATTTT.

This chain uses TRBV6-5 with TRBJ2-5, with 8 bases fitting TRBD2. Germline V CDR1 and CDR2: MNHEY, SVGAGI. V lost 1 base to trimming and J lost 9 bases; unmatched junction nucleotides: 7. The CDR3 covers 14 residues. In nucleotides, the CDR3 is TGTGCCAGCAGTTACTATAGCGGGGCTGGGGCCCAGTACTTC. Translation: CASSYYSGAGAQYF.

This clonotype occurred many times. J is TRBJ2-4 and V is TRBV5-1, with TRBD2 matching 8 bases. V shed 0 bases, J shed 7 bases, and the junction held 6 bases outside the gene matches. The germline CDR1 and CDR2 sequences are SGHRS and YFSETQ. The length of the CDR3 is 15 residues. The CDR3 is CASSLAGTSGNIQYF. The CDR3 DNA is TGCGCCAGCAGCTTGGCCGGGACTAGTGGCAACATTCAGTACTTC.

This clonotype has only one observation. The chain has TRBV11-2 and TRBJ1-6; 9 bases are shared with TRBD1. Germline V lookup: CDR1 SGHAT, CDR2 FQNNGV. Losses at the gene ends were 5 bases for V and 8 bases for J; bases not matched to a gene: 10. The CDR3 totals 16 residues. CDR3 nucleotides: TGTGCCAGCAGCCGCCGCGGACAGGGGATGGATTCACCCCTCCACTTT. This translates into CASSRRGQGMDSPLHF.

The chain recombines TRBV4-3 with TRBJ2-1; TRBD1 aligns across 12 bases. V shed 1 base and J 9 bases; nucleotides not matched to a gene: 13. In germline, CDR1 is LGHNA, CDR2 YSLEER. This CDR3 has 18 amino acids. The DNA of the CDR3 is TGCGCCAGCAGCCAAGTGCTAGGGGGACAGGGGGCAAGAGTTGAGCAGTTCTTC. It specifies CASSQVLGGQGARVEQFF.

This clonotype was picked up a small number of times. The V gene is TRBV15, the J gene TRBJ2-4, with D unclear. Germline lookup yields CDR1 LNHNV and CDR2 YYDKDF (reference sequence). CDR3 length: 17 residues. V lost 0 bases and J 0 bases, leaving 12 bases between the germline ends. The CDR3 spells CATSREVGRIAKNIQYF. Written as DNA, the CDR3 is TGTGCCACCAGCAGAGAGGTGGGCAGAATAGCCAAAAACATTCAGTACTTC.

The chain couples TRBV11-2 to TRBJ1-2; TRBD1 matches at 9 bases. The CDR3 sequence is 14 residues long. Germline V gene lookup returns CDR1 SGHAT and CDR2 FQNNGV. V lost 8 bases, J lost 5 bases, and 9 bases stayed unmatched. The CDR3 spells CASGIPGQGYGYTF. CDR3 DNA: TGTGCCAGCGGAATACCGGGACAGGGATATGGCTACACCTTC.

This clonotype was picked up a small number of times. V and J are TRBV15 and TRBJ2-5, with D possibly matching TRBD2 (6 bases). Germline CDR1 reads LNHNV; CDR2 reads YYDKDF (reference sequence). The CDR3 spans 17 residues. V gave up 0 bases and J gave up 4 bases, with 18 bases separating them. The CDR3, as DNA: TGTGCCACCAGCAGAGATGCGGGGCGATCCGGTGGAGAGACCCAGTACTTC. Translating it yields CATSRDAGRSGGETQYF.

This clonotype is a singleton in its sample. The V and J genes are TRBV7-2 and TRBJ2-5; D not resolved. The CDR3 has 13 amino acids. Germline values: CDR1 SGHTA, CDR2 FQGNSA. With 0 bases removed from V and 5 bases from J, the gap between germline ends came to 7 bases. The CDR3 DNA is TGTGCCAGCAGCTTAGCGCCGAGTGAGACCCAGTACTTC. Translated: CASSLAPSETQYF.

This clonotype has just a few counts. The chain employs TRBV7-9 and TRBJ2-1, with 7 nucleotides matching TRBD2. From germline, CDR1 is SEHNR and CDR2 FQNEAQ (reference sequence). The CDR3 totals 16 residues. With 7 bases clipped from V and 6 bases from J, the junction kept 15 bases outside the gene matches. CDR3 amino acids: CASIKGSQRGFNEQFF. The CDR3 coding sequence is TGTGCCAGCATCAAGGGGTCCCAGCGGGGTTTCAATGAGCAGTTCTTC. The full variable domain, rest sourced from reference TRBV7-9 and TRBJ2-1, is DTGVSQNPRHKITKRGQNVTFRCDPISEHNRLYWYRQTLGQGPEFLTYFQNEAQLEKSRLLSDRFSAERPKGSFSTLEIQRTEQGDSAMYLCASIKGSQRGFNEQFFGPGTRLTVL.

CDR3 DNA sequence: TGTGCCAGCAGTTTTGGACAGGGTGTCGGGGAGCTGTTTTTT. This encodes CASSFGQGVGELFF. The genes are TRBV6-5 and TRBJ2-2; 8 bases fit TRBD1. From germline, CDR1 is MNHEY and CDR2 SVGAGI. The CDR3 runs 14 residues. The J segment lost 7 bases and the V segment lost 4 bases, leaving 5 bases of the junction unmatched.

The table lists this clonotype with a few counts. V and J are TRBV5-1 and TRBJ2-7; 7 bases align to TRBD1. Germline loops: CDR1 SGHRS, CDR2 YFSETQ. The CDR3 runs to 15 residues. V shed 1 base and J 6 bases; nucleotides not matched to a gene: 10. The CDR3 nucleotides are TGCGCCAGCAGCTTGTGGGGGCAGGGACAGACCGAGCAGTACTTC. Translated, it gives CASSLWGQGQTEQYF.

A few counts support this clonotype. This chain joins TRBV6-2 or TRBV6-3 and TRBJ2-3; no definite D call. The V and J ends lost 10 bases and 1 base respectively, with 9 bases between them. Germline CDR1 MNHEY, CDR2 SVGEGT. CDR3 length: 12 amino acids. DNA for the CDR3: TGTGCCACCTCGGCCGGCACAGATACGCAGTATTTT. Its protein product is CATSAGTDTQYF.

This clonotype was counted at least ten times. This chain connects TRBV2 to TRBJ2-5; D gene unclear. CDR3 size: 12 residues. Germline CDR1 is SNHLY and CDR2 is FYNNEI. V lost 7 bases and J 1 base, leaving 7 bases between the germline ends. The CDR3 sequence: CASKGSQETQYF. The CDR3 DNA reads TGTGCCAGCAAGGGAAGCCAAGAGACCCAGTACTTC.

This clonotype was recorded a few times. The chain is built from TRBV12-3 or TRBV12-4 and TRBJ2-5, with D possibly being TRBD2 (5 bases). This CDR3 spans 13 amino acids. V lost 6 bases and J lost 5, with 13 bases in between. Here the CDR3 DNA reads TGTGCCAGCAGAGCGGACGGCGGGGAGACCCAGTACTTC. Its translation: CASRADGGETQYF.

The V gene is TRBV5-5, the J gene TRBJ2-7; 8 bases align to TRBD1. This CDR3 is built from 15 residues. CDR1 and CDR2 from the germline V gene are SGHKS and YYEKEE (reference sequence). J gave up 2 bases and V 0 bases, and 4 bases lay outside the gene matches. The CDR3 DNA reads as TGTGCCAGCAGCTTGGTGACAGGGGCTACCTACGAGCAGTACTTC. It encodes CASSLVTGATYEQYF.

This clonotype was observed a handful of times. V and J are TRBV12-5 and TRBJ2-2, with 7 bases matching TRBD1. Trimming took 4 bases from V and 5 from J; bases not matched to a gene: 7. Looked up from germline, CDR1 is LGHNT and CDR2 is FRNRAP. The CDR3 covers 15 residues. The CDR3, as DNA: TGTGCTAGTGGTTCCGTGACAGGGCGGACCGGGGAGCTGTTTTTT. Translation: CASGSVTGRTGELFF.

The chain links TRBV3-1 to TRBJ2-1, with 10 positions matching TRBD2. CDR3 length equals 15 residues. Trimming cost V 1 base and J 3 bases; bases outside gene matches: 0. Germline V gene sequence: CDR1 LGHDT, CDR2 YNNKEL (reference sequence). CDR3 in DNA: TGTGCCAGCAGCCAAGGACTAGCGGGCTACAATGAGCAGTTCTTC. Amino acid sequence: CASSQGLAGYNEQFF.

This clonotype showed up many times. J is TRBJ2-3 and V is TRBV7-6; TRBD2 is a possible D gene (5 bases). The length of the CDR3 is 13 residues. The germline V gene has CDR1 SGHVS and CDR2 FNYEAQ. The germline V and J ends were trimmed by 5 bases and 6 bases, with 12 bases remaining between them. The CDR3 DNA reads TGTGCCAGCAGCCCTTGGGAGTCGGATACGCAGTATTTT. It is translated as CASSPWESDTQYF.

This clonotype was counted a few times. The chain employs TRBV5-1 and TRBJ1-2; D not certain. The V end was cut by 4 bases, the J end by 3 bases, with 13 bases between. CDR3 length equals 14 residues. Germline V gives CDR1 SGHRS, CDR2 YFSETQ. The CDR3: CASSLRLRDYGYTF. The CDR3 DNA reads as TGCGCCAGCAGCCTCCGGTTGAGAGACTATGGCTACACCTTC.

This clonotype occurred a few times. The chain recombines TRBV5-1 with TRBJ2-2, with a possible D match to TRBD1 (6 bases). The CDR3 sequence is 14 residues long. Per germline, CDR1 SGHRS and CDR2 YFSETQ. Deletions cut 10 bases from V and 0 bases from J, with 13 bases between. As DNA, the CDR3 is TGCGCCTCGAACAGGGACGCGAACACCGGGGAGCTGTTTTTT. It codes for CASNRDANTGELFF.

The chain carries TRBV9 and TRBJ2-3; TRBD1 aligns across 7 bases. Germline CDR1 and CDR2: SGDLS and YYNGEE. This CDR3 is built from 15 residues. J lost 2 bases, V lost 4 bases, and 7 bases had no gene match. Here the CDR3 reads CASSRTGWNTDTQYF. The DNA of the CDR3 is TGTGCCAGCAGCCGGACAGGTTGGAACACAGATACGCAGTATTTT.

This clonotype was seen repeatedly, ten times or more. The chain links TRBV6-5 to TRBJ2-7; D unresolved. This CDR3 has 13 residues. The germline CDR1 and CDR2 sequences are MNHEY and SVGAGI. Trimming shortened V by 5 bases and J by 5 bases, and 13 bases separated the two germline ends. The CDR3 DNA reads as TGTGCCAGCAGTCCACCCCAAATGGACGAGCAGTACTTC. It specifies CASSPPQMDEQYF.

The table lists this clonotype with a few counts. This chain links TRBV20-1 with TRBJ2-5; TRBD2 agrees at 7 bases. V was clipped by 6 bases and J by 6 bases; unmatched bases: 7. The CDR3 loop spans 12 amino acids. CDR1 is DFQATT and CDR2 is SNEGSKA in the germline V gene (reference sequence). This CDR3 reads CSASGLEKTQYF. Here the CDR3 DNA reads TGCAGTGCATCAGGACTAGAAAAGACCCAGTACTTC.

This clonotype was counted only a few times. The rearrangement joins TRBV4-3 to TRBJ2-2, with 11 bases aligning to TRBD1. Germline V gene data show CDR1 as LGHNA and CDR2 as YSLEER. This CDR3 is built from 16 residues. Germline trimming cut 3 bases from V and 3 bases from J; bases unmatched to any gene: 3. CDR3 region: CASSHGQGADTGELFF. The CDR3 region has the DNA TGCGCCAGCAGCCACGGACAGGGGGCTGACACCGGGGAGCTGTTTTTT.

The rearrangement uses TRBV5-1 and TRBJ1-5; 12 nucleotides align to TRBD1. J gave up 3 bases and V 0 bases, and 1 base lay outside the gene matches. CDR1 SGHRS and CDR2 YFSETQ come from the germline V gene. The CDR3 sequence is 16 residues long. For the CDR3, the DNA is TGCGCCAGCAGCTTGGGGGACAGGGGGCACAATCAGCCCCAGCATTTT. Amino acids: CASSLGDRGHNQPQHF.

This clonotype was seen a handful of times. The rearrangement uses TRBV18 and TRBJ2-5, with D uncertain. V lost 3 bases to trimming and J lost 5 bases, with 13 bases between them. Germline loops: CDR1 KGHSH, CDR2 LQKENI. The CDR3 has 14 residues. The CDR3 here is CASSPTSSRETQYF. CDR3 bases: TGTGCCAGCTCACCGACCAGTTCCCGGGAGACCCAGTACTTC.

In this sample, this clonotype turned up a few times. This chain links TRBV4-1 with TRBJ2-7; 7 nucleotides agree with TRBD1. J lost 5 bases, V lost 0 bases, and 4 bases had no gene match. CDR3 length equals 14 residues. Per germline, CDR1 MGHRA and CDR2 YSYEKL. DNA for the CDR3: TGCGCCAGCAGCCAAGACATGACAGGGAACGAGCAGTACTTC. Amino acid sequence: CASSQDMTGNEQYF.

This clonotype was detected only a few times. V and J are TRBV20-1 and TRBJ2-5; D gene uncertain. The CDR3 is 13 residues long. V lost 2 bases, J lost 4 bases, and 11 bases lay in between. Germline V gene lookup returns CDR1 DFQATT and CDR2 SNEGSKA (reference sequence). This CDR3 is CSARWAGGETQYF. The CDR3 DNA reads TGCAGTGCTAGATGGGCAGGTGGAGAGACCCAGTACTTC.